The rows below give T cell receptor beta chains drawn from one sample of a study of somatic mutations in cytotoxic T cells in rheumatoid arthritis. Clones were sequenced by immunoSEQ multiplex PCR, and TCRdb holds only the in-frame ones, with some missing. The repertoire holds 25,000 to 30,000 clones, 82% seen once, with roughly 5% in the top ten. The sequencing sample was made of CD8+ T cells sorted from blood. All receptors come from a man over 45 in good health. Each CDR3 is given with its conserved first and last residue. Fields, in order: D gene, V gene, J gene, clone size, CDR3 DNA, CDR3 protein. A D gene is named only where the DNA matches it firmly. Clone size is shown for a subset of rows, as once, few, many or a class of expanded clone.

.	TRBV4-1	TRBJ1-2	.	TGCGCCAGCAGCCAAGAGGCGGCAGGGACCCTCTATGGCTACACCTTC	CASSQEAAGTLYGYTF
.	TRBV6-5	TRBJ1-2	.	TGTGCCAGCAGTTCCCTAAGACAGGCGATCTATGGCTACACCTTC	CASSSLRQAIYGYTF
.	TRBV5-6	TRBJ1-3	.	TGTGCCAGCAGCCACCCTGCGGGCCGCTCTGGAAACACCATATATTTT	CASSHPAGRSGNTIYF
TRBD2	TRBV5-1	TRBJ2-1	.	TGCGCCATGGTTGGCGGGAGGGCCGATGAGCAGTTCTTC	CAMVGGRADEQFF
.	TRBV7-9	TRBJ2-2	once	TGTGCCAGCAAAGGGACTCCTAACACCGGGGAGCTGTTTTTT	CASKGTPNTGELFF
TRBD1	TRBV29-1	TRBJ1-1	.	TGCAGCGCACGGACAGGGGTGAACACTGAAGCTTTCTTT	CSARTGVNTEAFF
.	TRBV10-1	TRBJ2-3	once	TGCGCCAGCAGTGAGCTTGTACTAGGGACCACAGATACGCAGTATTTT	CASSELVLGTTDTQYF
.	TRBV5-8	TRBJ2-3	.	TGTGCCAGCAGCTTGGTATCAGATACGCAGTATTTT	CASSLVSDTQYF
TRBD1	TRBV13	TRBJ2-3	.	TGTGCCAGCAGCTCCCCGACAGGGTCTAACACAGATACGCAGTATTTT	CASSSPTGSNTDTQYF
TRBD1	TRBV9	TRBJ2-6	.	TGTGCCAGTTATGGGACAGGGGCCTCCTCTGGGGCCAACGTCCTGACTTTC	CASYGTGASSGANVLTF
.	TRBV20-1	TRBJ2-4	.	TGCAGTGCTAGGGGGTCGGACTTC	CSARGSDF
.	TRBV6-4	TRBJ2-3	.	TGTGCCAGCAGTGAGTCCTCCGGGGGCAGCACAGATACGCAGTATTTT	CASSESSGGSTDTQYF
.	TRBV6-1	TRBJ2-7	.	TGTGCCAGCAGTGAATTGGGGTTACAACACGAGCAGTACTTC	CASSELGLQHEQYF
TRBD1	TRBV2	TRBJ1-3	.	TGTGCCAGCATCGGGACAGGGACATCTGGAAACACCATATATTTT	CASIGTGTSGNTIYF
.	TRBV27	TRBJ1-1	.	TGTGCCAGCAAATACGGAAACACTGAAGCTTTCTTT	CASKYGNTEAFF
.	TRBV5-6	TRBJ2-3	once	TGTGCCAGCAGCAGGAATTTGGGCCAGCGCACAGATACGCAGTATTTT	CASSRNLGQRTDTQYF
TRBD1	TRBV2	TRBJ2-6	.	TGTGCCAGCAAGGGGCGGACAGGGACGAGCTCTGGGGCCAACGTCCTGACTTTC	CASKGRTGTSSGANVLTF
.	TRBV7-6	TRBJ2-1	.	TGTGCCAGCAGCCCCCTTGTAGGGCGGATCAATGAGCAGTTCTTC	CASSPLVGRINEQFF
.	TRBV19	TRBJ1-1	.	TGTGCCAGTTCAGTATACGGTCTTCATCAGGGGAACACTGAAGCTTTCTTT	CASSVYGLHQGNTEAFF
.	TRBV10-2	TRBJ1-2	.	TGCGCCAGCAGTGACTCACCTCAGCCCAACTATGGCTACACCTTC	CASSDSPQPNYGYTF
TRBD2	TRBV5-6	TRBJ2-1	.	TGTGCCAGCAGCTTGCAGTGGGCTAGCGGGAGCTCCTACAATGAGCAGTTCTTC	CASSLQWASGSSYNEQFF
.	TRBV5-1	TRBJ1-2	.	TGCGCCAGCAGCTTGGCCCCGAGGACCCCTGGCTACACCTTC	CASSLAPRTPGYTF
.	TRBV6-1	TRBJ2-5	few	TGTGCCAGCAGGGCAATCCGAGAGACCCAGTACTTC	CASRAIRETQYF
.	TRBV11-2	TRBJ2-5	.	TGTGCCAGCAGCTTATGGGCCGGGGAGACCCAGTACTTC	CASSLWAGETQYF
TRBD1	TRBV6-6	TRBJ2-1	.	TGTGCCACCACCAGAGACAGGGGGCTTGACAATGAGCAGTTCTTC	CATTRDRGLDNEQFF
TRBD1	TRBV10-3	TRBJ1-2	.	TGTGCCATCAGAGACCGGACAGGGAGGCATGGCTACACCTTC	CAIRDRTGRHGYTF
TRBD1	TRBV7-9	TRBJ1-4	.	TGTGCCAGCAGCTTTCGACAGGGGACTAATGAAAAACTGTTTTTT	CASSFRQGTNEKLFF
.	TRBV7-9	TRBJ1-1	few	TGTGCCAGCAGAACGGGTGCTGAAGCTTTCTTT	CASRTGAEAFF
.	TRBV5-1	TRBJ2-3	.	TGCGCCAGCAGCTTGGCAGGGTTGGGTTCGCCGGATACGCAGTATTTT	CASSLAGLGSPDTQYF
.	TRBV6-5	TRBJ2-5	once	TGTGCCAGCAGTTACGGGAGAGAAGAGACCCAGTACTTC	CASSYGREETQYF
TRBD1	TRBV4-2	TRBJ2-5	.	TGTGCCAGCAGCCAAGCCCTCGTCCGCCAGGGGGCCCTAGTGGAGCAGTACTTC	CASSQALVRQGALVEQYF
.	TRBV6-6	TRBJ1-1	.	TGTGCCAGCAGTTCTATGCAGGGTGGAACTGAAGCTTTCTTT	CASSSMQGGTEAFF
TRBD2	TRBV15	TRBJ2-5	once	TGTGCCACCAGCAGGATAGCGGGCCCGGGGGAGACCCAGTACTTC	CATSRIAGPGETQYF
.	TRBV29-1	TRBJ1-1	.	TGCAGCGTTGCGGTTGCCACTGAAGCTTTCTTT	CSVAVATEAFF
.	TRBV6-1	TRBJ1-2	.	TGTGCCAGCAGTGAATGGTTGGGGGAAAGTGGCTACACCTTC	CASSEWLGESGYTF
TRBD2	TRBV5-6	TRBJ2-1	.	TGTGCCAGCAGCCTTAGCGGGAGAGGGGAGCAGTTCTTC	CASSLSGRGEQFF
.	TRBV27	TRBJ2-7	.	TGTGCCAGCAGTGAGGGTCATATTCAGTACTTC	CASSEGHIQYF
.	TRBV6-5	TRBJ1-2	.	TGTGCCAGCAGTTACTCACCCGAATGGACAGACCTGGGCTACACCTTC	CASSYSPEWTDLGYTF
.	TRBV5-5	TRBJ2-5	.	TGTGCCAGCAGCTTGGACTGGATAGACCAAGAGACCCAGTACTTC	CASSLDWIDQETQYF
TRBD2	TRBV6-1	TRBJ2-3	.	TGTGCCAGCAGTGAAGCGCTAGGAGCGGGAGCGCGGGATACGCAGTATTTT	CASSEALGAGARDTQYF
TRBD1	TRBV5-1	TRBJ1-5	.	TGCGCCAGCAGCACGACAGGGGGCTACAATCAGCCCCAGCATTTT	CASSTTGGYNQPQHF
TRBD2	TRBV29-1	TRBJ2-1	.	TGCAGCGTTGGTGGACTAGCGGGAGTAGACTACAATGAGCAGTTCTTC	CSVGGLAGVDYNEQFF
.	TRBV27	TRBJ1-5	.	TGTGCCAGCAGTTTAGGGGACGTCAATCAGCCCCAGCATTTT	CASSLGDVNQPQHF
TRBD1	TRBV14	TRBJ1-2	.	TGTGCCAGCAGCCATTGGGACAGGGATGATTATAACTATGGCTACACCTTC	CASSHWDRDDYNYGYTF
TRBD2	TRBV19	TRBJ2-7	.	TGTGCCAGTAGTATCCGGACTAGCGGCTACGAGCAGTACTTC	CASSIRTSGYEQYF
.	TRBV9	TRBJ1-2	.	TGTGCCAGCAGAGTAGAGGGCAGGGGCCGTGGCTACACCTTC	CASRVEGRGRGYTF
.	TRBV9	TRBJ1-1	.	TGTGCCAGCAGTCAGGGCTATGAAGCTTTCTTT	CASSQGYEAFF
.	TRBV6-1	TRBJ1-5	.	TGTGCCAGCAGTGAAGCATCTACCAGGGGACTACAGCCCCAGCATTTT	CASSEASTRGLQPQHF
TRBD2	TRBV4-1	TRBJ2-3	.	TGCGCCAGCAGCCAGGATCAGCGGGATTGGGGCAAAGATACGCAGTATTTT	CASSQDQRDWGKDTQYF
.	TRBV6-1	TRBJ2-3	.	TGTGCCAGCAGTGAAAGCGCAGTACTAGGCCCAGATACGCAGTATTTT	CASSESAVLGPDTQYF
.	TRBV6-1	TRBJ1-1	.	TGTGCCAGCGGGAGACGGGGGGCGGGTACTGAAGCTTTCTTT	CASGRRGAGTEAFF
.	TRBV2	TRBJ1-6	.	TGTGCCAGCAGACGCTCTGGGGGCGGCAGTTCACCCCTCCACTTT	CASRRSGGGSSPLHF
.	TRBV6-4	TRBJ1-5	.	TGTGCCAGCAGTGAGGGATATAGCAATCAGCCCCAGCATTTT	CASSEGYSNQPQHF
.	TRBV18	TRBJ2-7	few	TGTGCCAGCTCACTGGTCGGCAGCTCCGCGGACGAGCAGTACTTC	CASSLVGSSADEQYF
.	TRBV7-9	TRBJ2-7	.	TGTGCCAGCAGCTTCGGAGCGGCCTACGAGCAGTACTTC	CASSFGAAYEQYF
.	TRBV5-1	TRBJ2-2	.	TGCGCCAGCAGCGTCACCCAGACGGCACCGGGGGCCGGGGAGCTGTTTTTT	CASSVTQTAPGAGELFF
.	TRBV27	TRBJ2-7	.	TGTGCCAGCAGTCCCCCGGGAGAGCAGTACTTC	CASSPPGEQYF
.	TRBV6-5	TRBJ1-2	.	TGTGCCAGCAGCGACAGCTATGGCTACACCTTC	CASSDSYGYTF